Below, 15 T cell receptor beta chains from the same sample are listed, as sequenced in a study of cytomegalovirus exposure and HLA in healthy donors. Use of 60 Vbeta and 13 Jbeta primers characterized the PCR. Sequencing used immunoSEQ multiplex PCR; TCRdb keeps in-frame clones, though not all of them. The table includes roughly 73,000 clones, approximately 80% detected once. Sequenced: PBMCs. These receptors were obtained from a man between 35 and 55 years old in good health and CMV-seronegative.

The table lists this clone with a count of one. The junction does not match germline at one end; this may be a read error. V and J are TRBV5-1 and TRBJ2-7, with 10 bases that match TRBD1. The CDR3 length is 15 residues. The V gene's germline CDR1 is SGHRS and CDR2 YFSETQ. This CDR3 is CASTRFGQGVYERYF. Here the CDR3 DNA reads TGCGCCAGCACAAGGTTTGGACAGGGGGTCTACGAGCGGTACTTC.

V and J are TRBV6-6 and TRBJ1-2, with TRBD1 matching over 7 bases. With 8 bases clipped from V and 1 base from J, the junction kept 4 bases outside the gene matches. Per the germline V gene, CDR1 is MNHNY and CDR2 is SVGAGI (reference sequence). The CDR3 has 13 residues. The chain's CDR3 is CASEGARNYGYTF. CDR3 nucleotide sequence: TGTGCCAGCGAGGGGGCGCGTAACTATGGCTACACCTTC.

V gene TRBV6-1 combines with J gene TRBJ2-3; D is perhaps TRBD1 (6 bases). This CDR3 comprises 14 residues. V was cut by 3 bases and J by 2 bases, with 9 bases left in between. Germline V gene data show CDR1 as MNHNS and CDR2 as SASEGT. In DNA form, the CDR3 reads TGTGCCAGCAGTGACCACAGGGACACAGATACGCAGTATTTT. Its translation is CASSDHRDTDTQYF.

This clone came up many times. The chain uses TRBV4-2 and TRBJ2-3; 8 bases align to TRBD2. Trimming cost V 4 bases and J 6 bases; bases outside gene matches: 15. The CDR3 runs to 17 residues. Per the germline V gene, CDR1 is LGHNA and CDR2 is YNFKEQ. The CDR3 loop is CASSLNQLADSKDTQYF. In DNA, the CDR3 is TGTGCCAGCAGCCTTAACCAACTAGCGGACTCCAAGGATACGCAGTATTTT.

The chain recombines TRBV7-3 with TRBJ2-4; TRBD1 aligns across 12 bases. CDR1 SGHTA and CDR2 FQGTGA come from the germline V gene. J gave up 7 bases and V 4 bases, and 5 bases lay outside the gene matches. This CDR3 comprises 15 residues. This chain's CDR3 is CASSSPGQGANIQYF. Here the CDR3 DNA reads TGTGCCAGCAGCTCTCCGGGACAGGGGGCGAACATTCAGTACTTC.

The gene calls are TRBV9 and TRBJ2-4; tentatively, D is TRBD2 (5 bases). Germline V gives CDR1 SGDLS, CDR2 YYNGEE. This CDR3 is built from 13 residues. Deletions cut 0 bases from V and 8 bases from J, with 9 bases between. The CDR3 loop is CASSVAGIDIQYF. The CDR3, as DNA: TGTGCCAGCAGCGTAGCCGGGATAGACATTCAGTACTTC.

The rearrangement uses TRBV12-5 and TRBJ1-5; D possibly corresponds to TRBD1 (5 bases). The V gene's germline CDR1 is LGHNT and CDR2 FRNRAP. The V end lost 7 bases, the J end lost 2 bases, and 18 bases lay between the germline ends. The CDR3 consists of 16 residues. CDR3 in amino acids: CASAPGGERGNQPQHF. The CDR3 DNA reads as TGTGCTAGTGCCCCCGGGGGGGAAAGGGGCAATCAGCCCCAGCATTTT.

The V and J genes are TRBV30 and TRBJ1-1; no definite D call. CDR1 GTSNPN and CDR2 SVGIG come from the germline V gene (reference sequence). V dropped 2 bases and J dropped 0 bases, with 7 bases sitting between them. The CDR3 has 13 residues. CDR3 sequence: CAWSTRMNTEAFF. CDR3 DNA sequence: TGTGCCTGGAGTACCAGGATGAACACTGAAGCTTTCTTT.

The V and J genes are TRBV21-1 and TRBJ1-5. TRBV21-1 is shown as a pseudogene. This CDR3 region has 13 residues. CDR3 region: CASSKAEDQPQHF. In DNA, the CDR3 is TGTGCCAGCAGCAAGGCTGAGGATCAGCCCCAGCATTTT.

The V call is TRBV7-9, the J call TRBJ1-1, with D unclear. Trimming shortened V by 5 bases and J by 3 bases, and 13 bases separated the two germline ends. The germline V gene encodes CDR1 SEHNR and CDR2 FQNEAQ (reference sequence). The CDR3 extends over 14 amino acids. CDR3 amino acids: CASSPSSGDTEAFF. The CDR3 DNA reads as TGTGCCAGCAGCCCATCTTCCGGAGACACTGAAGCTTTCTTT.

This sequence joins TRBV15 and TRBJ2-3; no clear D gene. V gave up 4 bases and J gave up 3 bases, with 8 bases separating them. Germline V CDR1 and CDR2: LNHNV, YYDKDF (reference sequence). The CDR3 has 13 amino acids. The CDR3 DNA follows: TGTGCCACCAGCAACTACGGGACAGATACGCAGTATTTT. It codes for CATSNYGTDTQYF.

This clone was observed a few times. Compared with germline, one end of the junction differs, possibly owing to a read error. The CDR3 bases are TGTTCCAGCAGCTCCGGGACAGCTGGAAGGGAGCAGTACTTC. Residues: CSSSSGTAGREQYF. The gene calls are TRBV7-9 and TRBJ2-7; 7 nucleotides match TRBD1. The length of the CDR3 is 14 residues. Germline V gene data show CDR1 as SEHNR and CDR2 as FQNEAQ (reference sequence).

This clone has just one count. The rearrangement uses TRBV2 and TRBJ1-2; D unclear. CDR1 and CDR2 from the germline V gene are SNHLY and FYNNEI. CDR3 size: 15 residues. Trimming removed 2 bases from V and 0 bases from J, with 10 bases in between. The CDR3 loop is CASSEMGGPNYGYTF. The CDR3 nucleotides read TGTGCCAGCAGTGAAATGGGAGGACCTAACTATGGCTACACCTTC.

This clone appeared a few times. The J gene is TRBJ2-1, the V gene TRBV10-3; D perhaps matches TRBD2 (6 bases). Between the trimmed V and J ends, which lost 7 bases and 4 bases, there was a span of 11 bases. The CDR3 extends over 13 amino acids. The germline V gene has CDR1 ENHRY and CDR2 SYGVKD. CDR3 region: CAITESGYNEQFF. The CDR3 DNA sequence: TGTGCCATCACCGAGAGCGGGTACAATGAGCAGTTCTTC.

The chain recombines TRBV5-8 with TRBJ1-2; 8 bases line up with TRBD1. V lost 1 base and J lost 7; bases outside the gene matches: 9. CDR1 and CDR2 (germline): SGHTS, YDEGEE. The CDR3 is 15 residues long. The CDR3 protein is CASSLRIGTGSGYTF. DNA for the CDR3: TGTGCCAGCAGCTTGAGGATCGGGACAGGTAGTGGCTACACCTTC.